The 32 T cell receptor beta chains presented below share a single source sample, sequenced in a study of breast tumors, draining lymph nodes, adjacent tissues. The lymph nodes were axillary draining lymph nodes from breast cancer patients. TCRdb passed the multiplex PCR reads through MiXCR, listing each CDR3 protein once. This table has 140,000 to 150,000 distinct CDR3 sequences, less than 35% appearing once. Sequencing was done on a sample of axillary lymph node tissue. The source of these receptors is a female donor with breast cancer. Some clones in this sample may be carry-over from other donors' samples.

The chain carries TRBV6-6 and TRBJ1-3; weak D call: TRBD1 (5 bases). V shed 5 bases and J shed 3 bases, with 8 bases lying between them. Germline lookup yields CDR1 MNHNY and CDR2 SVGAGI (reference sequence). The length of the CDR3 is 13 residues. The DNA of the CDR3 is TGTGCCAGCAGTGCAGGGTTTGGAAACACCATATATTTT. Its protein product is CASSAGFGNTIYF.

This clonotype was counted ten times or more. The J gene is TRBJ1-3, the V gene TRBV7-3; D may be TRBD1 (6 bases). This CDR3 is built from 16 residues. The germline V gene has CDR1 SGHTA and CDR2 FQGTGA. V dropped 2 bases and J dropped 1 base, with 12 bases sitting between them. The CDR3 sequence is CASSLSTGDSGNTIYF. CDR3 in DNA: TGTGCCAGCAGCTTATCGACAGGCGATTCTGGAAACACCATATATTTT. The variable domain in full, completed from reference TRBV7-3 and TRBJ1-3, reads GAGVSQTPSNKVTEKGKYVELRCDPISGHTALYWYRQSLGQGPEFLIYFQGTGAADDSGLPNDRFFAVRPEGSVSTLKIQRTERGDSAVYLCASSLSTGDSGNTIYFGEGSWLTVV.

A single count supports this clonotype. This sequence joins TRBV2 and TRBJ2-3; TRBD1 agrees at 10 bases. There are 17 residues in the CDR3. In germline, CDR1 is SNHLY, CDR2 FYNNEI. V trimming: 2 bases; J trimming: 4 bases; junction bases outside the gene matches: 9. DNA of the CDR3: TGTGCCAGCAGTGAACAACCGACAGGGGGCTCGGCAGATACGCAGTATTTT. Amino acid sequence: CASSEQPTGGSADTQYF.

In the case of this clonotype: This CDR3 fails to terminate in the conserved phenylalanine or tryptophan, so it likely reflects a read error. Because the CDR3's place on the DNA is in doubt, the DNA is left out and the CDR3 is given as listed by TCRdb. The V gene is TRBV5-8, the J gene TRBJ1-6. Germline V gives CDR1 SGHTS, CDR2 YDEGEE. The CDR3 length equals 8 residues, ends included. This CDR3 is CASSPMTS.

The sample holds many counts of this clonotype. The CDR3: CASSLAGGSGNTIYF. The CDR3 coding sequence is TGTGCCAGCAGTTTAGCAGGGGGTTCTGGAAACACCATATATTTT. The rearrangement uses TRBV12-3 or TRBV12-4 and TRBJ1-3, with a tentative D call TRBD1 (6 bases). This CDR3 comprises 15 residues. Trimming took off 0 bases at V and 1 base at J, with 7 bases between the two ends.

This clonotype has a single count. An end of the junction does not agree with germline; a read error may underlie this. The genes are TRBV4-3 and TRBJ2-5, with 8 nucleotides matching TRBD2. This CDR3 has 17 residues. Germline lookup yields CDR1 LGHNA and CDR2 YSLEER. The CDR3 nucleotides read TGCGCCAGCAGCCAAGGGTTCGGCGGGGGGTACCAAGAGACCCAGCACTTC. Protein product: CASSQGFGGGYQETQHF.

The CDR3 region has the DNA TGTGCCACCAGGGACAGGCAAGAGACCCAGCATTTT. Translated, it gives CATRDRQETQHF. This chain connects TRBV24-1 to TRBJ1-5, with TRBD1 matching 7 bases. The CDR3 runs to 12 residues. The germline V gene encodes CDR1 KGHDR and CDR2 SFDVKD. V trimming: 7 bases; J trimming: 11 bases; junction bases outside the gene matches: 7.

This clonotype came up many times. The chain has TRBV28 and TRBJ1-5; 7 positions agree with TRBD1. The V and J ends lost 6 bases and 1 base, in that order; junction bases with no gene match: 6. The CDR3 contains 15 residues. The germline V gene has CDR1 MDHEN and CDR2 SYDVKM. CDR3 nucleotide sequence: TGTGCCAGCAGCATCGGGGACAGAAGCAATCAGCCCCAGCATTTT. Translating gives CASSIGDRSNQPQHF.

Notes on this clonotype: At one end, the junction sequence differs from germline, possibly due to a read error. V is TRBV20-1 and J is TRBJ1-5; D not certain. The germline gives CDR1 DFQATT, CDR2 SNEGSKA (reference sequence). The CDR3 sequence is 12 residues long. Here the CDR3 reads CGASRPNRPQHF. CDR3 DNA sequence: TGCGGTGCTAGCCGTCCCAATCGGCCCCAGCATTTT.

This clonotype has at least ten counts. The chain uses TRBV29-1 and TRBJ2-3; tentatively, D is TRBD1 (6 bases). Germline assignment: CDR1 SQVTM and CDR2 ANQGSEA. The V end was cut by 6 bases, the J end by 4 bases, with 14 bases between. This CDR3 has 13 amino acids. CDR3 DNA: TGCAGCGTGGGACAAAGGGAGTCAGATACGCAGTATTTT. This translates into CSVGQRESDTQYF.

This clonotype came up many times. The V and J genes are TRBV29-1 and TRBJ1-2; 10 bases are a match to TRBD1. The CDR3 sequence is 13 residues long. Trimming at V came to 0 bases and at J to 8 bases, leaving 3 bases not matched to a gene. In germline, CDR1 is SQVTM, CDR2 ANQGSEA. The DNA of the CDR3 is TGCAGCGTTGAAGAGTGGACAGGGGGAGGCTACACCTTC. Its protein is CSVEEWTGGGYTF.

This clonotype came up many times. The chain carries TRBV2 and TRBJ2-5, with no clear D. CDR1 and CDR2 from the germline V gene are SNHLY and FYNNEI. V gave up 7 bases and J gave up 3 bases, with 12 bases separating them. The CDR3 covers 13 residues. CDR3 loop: CASNPAFKETQYF. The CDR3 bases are TGTGCCAGCAATCCGGCTTTCAAAGAGACCCAGTACTTC.

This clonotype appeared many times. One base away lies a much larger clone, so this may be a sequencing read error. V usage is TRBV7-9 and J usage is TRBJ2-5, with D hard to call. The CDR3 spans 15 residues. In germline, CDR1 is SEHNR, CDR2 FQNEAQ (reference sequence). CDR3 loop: CASSLGSVLQETQHF. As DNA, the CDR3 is TGTGCCAGCAGCTTAGGTAGTGTCCTACAAGAGACCCAGCACTTC.

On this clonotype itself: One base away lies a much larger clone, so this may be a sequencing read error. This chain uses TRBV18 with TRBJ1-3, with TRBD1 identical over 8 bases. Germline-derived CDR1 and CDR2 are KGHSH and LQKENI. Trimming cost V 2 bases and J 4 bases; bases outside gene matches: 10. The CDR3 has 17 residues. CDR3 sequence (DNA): TGTGCCAGCTCACCAACTTCGGACAGGGCTACCGGAAACACCATATATTTT. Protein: CASSPTSDRATGNTIYF.

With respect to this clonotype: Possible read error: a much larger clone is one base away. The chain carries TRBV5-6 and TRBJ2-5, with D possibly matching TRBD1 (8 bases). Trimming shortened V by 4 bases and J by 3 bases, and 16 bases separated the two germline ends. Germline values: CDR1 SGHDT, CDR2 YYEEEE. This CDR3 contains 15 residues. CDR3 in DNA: TGTGCCAGCAGCCAAGTCACAGGGGGGGAAGAGACCCAGTACTTC. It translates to CASSQVTGGEETQYF.

The CDR3 is CSASPPARRGKRFF. In nucleotides, the CDR3 is TGCAGTGCTAGCCCCCCTGCCAGAAGAGGTAAGAGGTTCTTC. J is TRBJ2-1 and V is TRBV20-1; D call uncertain. Germline-derived CDR1 and CDR2 are DFQATT and SNEGSKA (reference sequence). The CDR3 is 14 amino acids. Trimming removed 3 bases at V and 15 bases at J, with 24 bases between.

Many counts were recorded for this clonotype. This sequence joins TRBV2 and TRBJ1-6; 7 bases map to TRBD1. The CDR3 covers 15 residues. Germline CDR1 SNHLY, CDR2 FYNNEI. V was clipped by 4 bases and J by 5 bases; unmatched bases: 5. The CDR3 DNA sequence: TGTGCCAGCAGTGGACAGGGTAGCAATAATTCACCCCTCCACTTT. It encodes CASSGQGSNNSPLHF.

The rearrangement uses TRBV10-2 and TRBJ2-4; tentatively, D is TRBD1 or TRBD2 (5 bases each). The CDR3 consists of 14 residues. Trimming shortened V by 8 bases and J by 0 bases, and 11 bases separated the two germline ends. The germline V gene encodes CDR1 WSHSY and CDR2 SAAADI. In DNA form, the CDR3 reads TGCGCCAGCTCTGAGGGGTCAGCCAAAAACATTCAGTACTTC. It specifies CASSEGSAKNIQYF.

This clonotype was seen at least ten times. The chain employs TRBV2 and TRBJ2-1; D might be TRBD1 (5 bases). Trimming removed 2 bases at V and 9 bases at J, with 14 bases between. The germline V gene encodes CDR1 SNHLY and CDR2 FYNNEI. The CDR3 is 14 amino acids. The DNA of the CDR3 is TGTGCCAGCAGTGAAAAAGGCCAGGGCAGTGAGCAGTTCTTC. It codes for CASSEKGQGSEQFF.

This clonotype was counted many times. This CDR3 is CASSQTGTVNSPLHF. The CDR3 nucleotides are TGTGCCAGCAGCCAAACCGGGACAGTTAATTCACCCCTCCACTTT. The gene calls are TRBV3-1 and TRBJ1-6; 7 bases match TRBD1. The CDR3 is made up of 15 amino acids. The trim removed 2 bases at V and 6 bases at J, leaving 4 bases unmatched. Germline loops: CDR1 LGHDT, CDR2 YNNKEL (reference sequence).

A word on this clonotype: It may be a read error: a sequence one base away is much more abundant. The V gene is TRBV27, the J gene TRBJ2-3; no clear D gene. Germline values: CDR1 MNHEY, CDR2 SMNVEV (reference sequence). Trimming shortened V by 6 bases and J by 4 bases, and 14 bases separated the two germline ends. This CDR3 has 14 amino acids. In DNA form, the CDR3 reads TGTGCCAGCAGGATTAGGCTCGGCGCAGATACGCAGTATTTT. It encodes CASRIRLGADTQYF.

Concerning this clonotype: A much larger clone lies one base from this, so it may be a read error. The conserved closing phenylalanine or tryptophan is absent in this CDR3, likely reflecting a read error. The CDR3 nucleotides read TGTGCCAGCAGTTATGGGACTAGCGGCTCCTGGAGCGAGACCCAGTACCTC. This gives the protein CASSYGTSGSWSETQYL. J is TRBJ2-5 and V is TRBV6-2 or TRBV6-3, with 11 positions matching TRBD2. The V gene end was trimmed by 3 bases and the J gene end by 5 bases; junction bases not matched to a gene: 11. The CDR3 spans 17 residues. Germline CDR1 reads MNHEY; CDR2 reads SVGEGT.

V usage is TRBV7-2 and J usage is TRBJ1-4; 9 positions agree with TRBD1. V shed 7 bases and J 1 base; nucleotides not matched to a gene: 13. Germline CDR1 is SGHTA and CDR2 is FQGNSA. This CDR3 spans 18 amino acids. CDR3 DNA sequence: TGTGCCAGCATCGCCAGCCCGGGACAGGGAATAACTAATGAAAAACTGTTTTTT. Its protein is CASIASPGQGITNEKLFF.

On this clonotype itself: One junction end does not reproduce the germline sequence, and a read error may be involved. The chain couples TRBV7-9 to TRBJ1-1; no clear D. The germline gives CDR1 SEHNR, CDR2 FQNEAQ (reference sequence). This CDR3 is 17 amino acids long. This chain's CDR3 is CASSLVGLRDLNTEALF. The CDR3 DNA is TGTGCCAGCAGCTTAGTGGGCCTACGGGATTTGAACACTGAAGCTCTCTTT.

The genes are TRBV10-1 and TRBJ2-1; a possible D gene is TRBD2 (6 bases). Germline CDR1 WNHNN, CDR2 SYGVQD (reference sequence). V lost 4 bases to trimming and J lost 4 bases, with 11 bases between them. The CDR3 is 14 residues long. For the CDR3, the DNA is TGCGCCAGCAGTGGGGACGGGGGATACAATGAGCAGTTCTTC. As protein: CASSGDGGYNEQFF.

The CDR3 loop reads CSAPGGQVANYGYTSEKLFF. CDR3 DNA: TGCAGTGCTCCTGGGGGCCAGGTGGCTAACTATGGCTACACTAGCGAAAAACTGTTTTTT. The V and J genes are TRBV20-1 and TRBJ1-4; D possibly corresponds to TRBD1 (6 bases). From germline, CDR1 is DFQATT and CDR2 SNEGSKA (reference sequence). The length of the CDR3 is 20 residues. The V end was cut by 5 bases, the J end by 8 bases, with 36 bases between.

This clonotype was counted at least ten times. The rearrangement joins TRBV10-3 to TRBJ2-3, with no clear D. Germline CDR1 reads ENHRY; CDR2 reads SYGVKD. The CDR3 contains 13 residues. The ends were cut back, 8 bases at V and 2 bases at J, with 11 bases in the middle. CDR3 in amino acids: CAIVASHTDTQYF. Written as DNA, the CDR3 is TGTGCCATCGTCGCCTCGCACACAGATACGCAGTATTTT.

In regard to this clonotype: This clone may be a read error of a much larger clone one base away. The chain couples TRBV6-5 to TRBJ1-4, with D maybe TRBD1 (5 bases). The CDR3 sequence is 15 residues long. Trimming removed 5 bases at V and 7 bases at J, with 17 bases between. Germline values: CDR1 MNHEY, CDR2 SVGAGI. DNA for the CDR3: TGTGCCAGCAGTGATCGGCGGGGGACTTTTGAAAAACTGTTTTTT. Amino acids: CASSDRRGTFEKLFF.

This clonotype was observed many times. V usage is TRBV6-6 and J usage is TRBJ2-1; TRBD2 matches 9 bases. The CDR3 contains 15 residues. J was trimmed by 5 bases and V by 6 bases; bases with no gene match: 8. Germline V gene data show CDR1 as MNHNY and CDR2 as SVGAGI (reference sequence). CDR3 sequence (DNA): TGTGCCAGCAGCCGTGGGACTAGCCTAAACAATGAGCAGTTCTTC. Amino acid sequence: CASSRGTSLNNEQFF.

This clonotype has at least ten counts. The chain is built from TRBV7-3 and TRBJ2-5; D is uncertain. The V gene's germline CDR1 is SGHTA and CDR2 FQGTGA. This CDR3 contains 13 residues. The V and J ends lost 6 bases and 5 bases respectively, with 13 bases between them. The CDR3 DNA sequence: TGTGCCAGCAGTTTCGATAGTAAGGAGACCCAGTACTTC. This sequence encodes CASSFDSKETQYF.

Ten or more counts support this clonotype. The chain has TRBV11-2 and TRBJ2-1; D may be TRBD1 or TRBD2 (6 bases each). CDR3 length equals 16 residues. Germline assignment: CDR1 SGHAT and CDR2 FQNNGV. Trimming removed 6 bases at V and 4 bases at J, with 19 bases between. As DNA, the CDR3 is TGTGCCAGCAGGGACGGCCAAGGAGGGGGATACAATGAGCAGTTCTTC. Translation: CASRDGQGGGYNEQFF.

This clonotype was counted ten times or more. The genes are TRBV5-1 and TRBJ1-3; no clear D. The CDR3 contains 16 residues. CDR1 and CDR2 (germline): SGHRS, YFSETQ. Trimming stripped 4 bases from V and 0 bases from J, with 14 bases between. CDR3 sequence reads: CASSLLDVSSGNTIYF. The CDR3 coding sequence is TGCGCCAGCAGCCTGTTGGACGTAAGCTCTGGAAACACCATATATTTT. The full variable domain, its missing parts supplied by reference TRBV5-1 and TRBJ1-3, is KAGVTQTPRYLIKTRGQQVTLSCSPISGHRSVSWYQQTPGQGLQFLFEYFSETQRNKGNFPGRFSGRQFSNSRSEMNVSTLELGDSALYLCASSLLDVSSGNTIYFGEGSWLTVV.